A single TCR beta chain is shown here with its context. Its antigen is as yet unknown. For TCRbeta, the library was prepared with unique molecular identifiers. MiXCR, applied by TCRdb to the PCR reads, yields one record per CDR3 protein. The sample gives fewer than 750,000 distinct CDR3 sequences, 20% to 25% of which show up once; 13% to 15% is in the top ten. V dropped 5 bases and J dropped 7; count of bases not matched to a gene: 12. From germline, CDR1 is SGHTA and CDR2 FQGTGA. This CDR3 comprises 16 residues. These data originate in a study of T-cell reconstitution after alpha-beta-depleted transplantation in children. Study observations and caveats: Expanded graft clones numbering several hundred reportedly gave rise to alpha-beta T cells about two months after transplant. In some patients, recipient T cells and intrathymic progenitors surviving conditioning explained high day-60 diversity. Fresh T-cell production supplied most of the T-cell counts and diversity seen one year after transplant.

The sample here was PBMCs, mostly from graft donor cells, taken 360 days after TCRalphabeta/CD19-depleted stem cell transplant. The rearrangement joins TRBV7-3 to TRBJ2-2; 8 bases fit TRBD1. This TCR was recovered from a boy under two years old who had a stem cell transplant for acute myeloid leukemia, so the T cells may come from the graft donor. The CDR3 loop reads CASSRRTGRGGGELFF. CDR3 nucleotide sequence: TGTGCCAGCAGCCGACGGACAGGGCGTGGTGGCGGGGAGCTGTTTTTT.